This TCR beta chain was profiled in a study of cytomegalovirus exposure and HLA in healthy donors. The study, taken as a whole, reports: It was reported that the classifier diagnosed cytomegalovirus status with high specificity and sensitivity in both the original and validation cohorts.

The study ran its PCR with 60 Vbeta and 13 Jbeta primers. Under the authors' procedure: A later analysis tallied tens of millions of unique TCR beta chains, about 9.9 million of them shared. Clones were sequenced by immunoSEQ multiplex PCR, and TCRdb holds only the in-frame ones, with some missing. V and J calls and clone size are copied from that table; D and trimming were computed from the DNA. The sample has approximately 190,000 clones; 9.5% to 15% are singletons. A few counts support this clone. Its antigen remains unknown. Deletions cut 2 bases from V and 4 bases from J, with 8 bases between. The CDR3 length is 13 residues. Germline CDR1 and CDR2: SSHAT and FNYEAQ (reference sequence).

The sequence was collected from a man aged 50-59 years in good health and CMV-seropositive. The rearrangement joins TRBV7-7 to TRBJ2-5; unclear D gene. The sample consisted of PBMCs. The CDR3 DNA sequence: TGTGCCAGCAGCTTAAGTAGCCCAGAGACCCAGTACTTC. The encoded protein is CASSLSSPETQYF.